This T cell receptor beta chain is from a study of T cell responses to AZD1222 COVID-19 vaccine. To note about this clone: Antigen specificity is unknown.

General observations from the study: Spike-wide vaccine-associated CD4 TCRs dominated at 160-218 and 743-854.

CDR3 length equals 12 residues. Trimming shortened V by 1 base and J by 7 bases, and 8 bases separated the two germline ends. This table comes from immunoSEQ multiplex PCR, and its TCRdb copy is limited to in-frame clones, with some not included. The table shows about 77,000 clones, with 92% occurring only once. This chain joins TRBV12-3 or TRBV12-4 and TRBJ2-7; possible D gene TRBD2, 5 bases. Material: peripheral blood, obtained 28 days after the second AZD1222 dose. This TCR came from an adult who received the AZD1222 COVID-19 vaccine. CDR3 DNA sequence: TGTGCCAGCAGTTTAGAAGGAGGAGAGCAGTACTTC. It is translated as CASSLEGGEQYF.